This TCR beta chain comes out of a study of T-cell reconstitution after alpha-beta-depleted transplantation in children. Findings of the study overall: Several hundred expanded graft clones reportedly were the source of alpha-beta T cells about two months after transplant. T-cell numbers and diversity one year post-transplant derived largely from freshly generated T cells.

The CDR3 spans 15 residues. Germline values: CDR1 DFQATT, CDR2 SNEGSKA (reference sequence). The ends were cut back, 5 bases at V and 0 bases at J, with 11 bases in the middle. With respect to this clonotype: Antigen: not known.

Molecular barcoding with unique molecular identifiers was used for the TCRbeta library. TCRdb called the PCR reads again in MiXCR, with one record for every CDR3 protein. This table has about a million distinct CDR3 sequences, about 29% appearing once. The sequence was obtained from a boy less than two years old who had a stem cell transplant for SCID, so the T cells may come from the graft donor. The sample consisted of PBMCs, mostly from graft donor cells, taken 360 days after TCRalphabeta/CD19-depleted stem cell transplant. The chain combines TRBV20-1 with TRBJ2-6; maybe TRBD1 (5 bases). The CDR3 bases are TGCAGTGCTTTGACAGACTTCTCTGGGGCCAACGTCCTGACTTTC. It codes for CSALTDFSGANVLTF.